The 27 T cell receptor beta chains below all came from one sample that was sequenced in a study of CD8+ T cells in alopecia areata. cDNA reverse transcribed from extracted RNA served as the sequencing template. Generated by immunoSEQ multiplex PCR, the TCRdb table keeps only in-frame clones and is missing some. The sample has a few hundred thousand clones; under 70% are singletons. The sample here was CD4+ T cells sorted from blood, taken at week 0. Receptors were obtained from a human donor with alopecia areata.

This clone was seen a handful of times. This chain links TRBV6-5 with TRBJ2-2; 9 bases map to TRBD1. The CDR3 contains 14 residues. Trimming cost V 7 bases and J 5 bases; bases outside gene matches: 5. Germline V lookup: CDR1 MNHEY, CDR2 SVGAGI. CDR3 residues: CASTGTGWTGELFF. CDR3 in DNA: TGTGCCAGCACCGGGACAGGGTGGACCGGGGAGCTGTTTTTT.

The chain links TRBV30 to TRBJ1-2; D uncertain. The CDR3 is 9 residues long. V lost 6 bases to trimming and J lost 8 bases, with 7 bases between them. The germline CDR1 and CDR2 sequences are GTSNPN and SVGIG (reference sequence). The CDR3 sequence: CACFDGYTF. Here the CDR3 DNA reads TGTGCCTGTTTCGACGGCTACACCTTC. Combining the CDR3 with reference TRBV30 and TRBJ1-2 gives the whole variable domain SQTIHQWPATLVQPVGSPLSLECTVEGTSNPNLYWYRQAAGRGLQLLFYSVGIGQISSEVPQNLSASRPQDRQFILSSKKLLLSDSGFYLCACFDGYTFGSGTRLTVV.

The genes are TRBV30 and TRBJ1-3; D ambiguous. Germline values: CDR1 GTSNPN, CDR2 SVGIG (reference sequence). The CDR3 is 14 residues long. The V and J ends lost 0 bases and 8 bases respectively, with 14 bases between them. DNA of the CDR3: TGTGCCTGGAGTGTGCGAAGGGCCGCGGACACCATATATTTT. This translates into CAWSVRRAADTIYF. The full variable domain, its missing parts supplied by reference TRBV30 and TRBJ1-3, is SQTIHQWPATLVQPVGSPLSLECTVEGTSNPNLYWYRQAAGRGLQLLFYSVGIGQISSEVPQNLSASRPQDRQFILSSKKLLLSDSGFYLCAWSVRRAADTIYFGEGSWLTVV.

V gene TRBV30 combines with J gene TRBJ1-6; TRBD1 matches 9 bases. CDR1 and CDR2 from the germline V gene are GTSNPN and SVGIG (reference sequence). The CDR3 loop spans 14 amino acids. V shed 2 bases, J shed 10 bases, and the junction held 6 bases outside the gene matches. The CDR3 bases are TGTGCCTGGAGTAAGGGACAGGGTGGCTCACCCCTCCACTTT. Translated, it gives CAWSKGQGGSPLHF.

The chain carries TRBV6-1 and TRBJ2-3; 7 bases agree with TRBD1. Germline values: CDR1 MNHNS, CDR2 SASEGT. V dropped 5 bases and J dropped 3; count of bases not matched to a gene: 5. The CDR3 has 14 amino acids. CDR3 region: CASSPGTATDTQYF. For the CDR3, the DNA is TGTGCCAGCAGTCCCGGGACAGCAACAGATACGCAGTATTTT.

V gene TRBV7-3 combines with J gene TRBJ1-1; no clear D. The CDR3 loop spans 12 amino acids. V lost 11 bases and J 4 bases, leaving 14 bases between the germline ends. Germline assignment: CDR1 SGHTA and CDR2 FQGTGA. The DNA for the CDR3 is TGTGCCGTTTCCCCTGGGAGCACTGAAGCTTTCTTT. Translation: CAVSPGSTEAFF.

This rearrangement joins TRBV11-2 to TRBJ2-1; D is possibly TRBD1 (5 bases). Trimming cost V 5 bases and J 2 bases, with 13 bases left between them. This CDR3 region has 15 residues. Looked up from germline, CDR1 is SGHAT and CDR2 is FQNNGV. The CDR3 DNA reads TGTGCCAGCAGCGGGGTGCAGGGTCCCTACAATGAGCAGTTCTTC. Its translation is CASSGVQGPYNEQFF.

The chain's CDR3 is CASSAGHGRETQYF. CDR3 bases: TGTGCCAGTAGTGCGGGACACGGCCGGGAGACCCAGTACTTC. V usage is TRBV19 and J usage is TRBJ2-5, with D perhaps assigned TRBD1 or TRBD2 (6 bases each). The ends were cut back, 5 bases at V and 5 bases at J, with 15 bases in the middle. CDR1 is LNHDA, CDR2 SQIVND, per germline (reference sequence). The CDR3 loop spans 14 amino acids.

The table lists this clone with a few counts. The V and J genes are TRBV29-1 and TRBJ2-1, with TRBD2 identical over 14 bases. Unmatched junction bases numbered 12, after V lost 8 bases and J lost 9 bases. The germline gives CDR1 SQVTM, CDR2 ANQGSEA. This CDR3 spans 15 amino acids. CDR3 DNA: TGCAGCTCTTCACCGGGACTAGCGGGGGCGGCTGAGCAGTTCTTC. This encodes CSSSPGLAGAAEQFF.

This chain links TRBV9 with TRBJ2-7; D may match TRBD1 or TRBD2 (5 bases each). Germline lookup yields CDR1 SGDLS and CDR2 YYNGEE. V gave up 4 bases and J gave up 4 bases, with 15 bases separating them. The CDR3 runs 14 residues. As DNA, the CDR3 is TGTGCCAGCAGCCTGGGGACGGAACCTTACGAGCAGTACTTC. It codes for CASSLGTEPYEQYF. Combining the CDR3 with reference TRBV9 and TRBJ2-7 gives the whole variable domain DSGVTQTPKHLITATGQRVTLRCSPRSGDLSVYWYQQSLDQGLQFLIQYYNGEERAKGNILERFSAQQFPDLHSELNLSSLELGDSALYFCASSLGTEPYEQYFGPGTRLTVT.

The gene calls are TRBV29-1 and TRBJ2-5; D possibly corresponds to TRBD1 (6 bases). Germline lookup yields CDR1 SQVTM and CDR2 ANQGSEA. The CDR3 spans 15 residues. V lost 3 bases to trimming and J lost 2 bases, with 16 bases between them. CDR3: CSVDGPGQRQETQYF. The CDR3 DNA sequence: TGCAGCGTTGACGGACCGGGACAAAGACAAGAGACCCAGTACTTC.

The genes are TRBV5-1 and TRBJ2-3, with TRBD1 identical over 8 bases. In germline, CDR1 is SGHRS, CDR2 YFSETQ. Unmatched junction bases numbered 2, after V lost 3 bases and J lost 5 bases. The CDR3 loop spans 13 amino acids. The DNA of the CDR3 is TGCGCCAGCAGCTCTGGACAGGGAGATACGCAGTATTTT. Protein product: CASSSGQGDTQYF.

The chain has TRBV9 and TRBJ2-3; D remains ambiguous. Trimming took 4 bases from V and 2 from J, leaving 8 bases between them. There are 13 residues in the CDR3. From germline, CDR1 is SGDLS and CDR2 YYNGEE. CDR3 in amino acids: CASSRLTTDTQYF. The CDR3 coding sequence is TGTGCCAGCAGCAGACTTACCACAGATACGCAGTATTTT.

The V and J genes are TRBV29-1 and TRBJ1-2; D perhaps matches TRBD1 (6 bases). The CDR3 covers 13 residues. Trimming left V 5 bases short and J 2 bases short, with 12 bases between. Germline CDR1 and CDR2: SQVTM and ANQGSEA. The CDR3, as DNA: TGCAGCGTTCTACAGGGTTTGAACTATGGCTACACCTTC. This gives the protein CSVLQGLNYGYTF.

This clone was seen a few times. The chain combines TRBV29-1 with TRBJ1-1; D gene uncertain. The germline gives CDR1 SQVTM, CDR2 ANQGSEA. This CDR3 contains 13 residues. Trimming cost V 0 bases and J 1 base, with 6 bases left between them. The DNA for the CDR3 is TGCAGCGTTGAAGAACAGCCGAACACTGAAGCTTTCTTT. Residues: CSVEEQPNTEAFF.

This CDR3 reads CASSVEPGENQPQHF. CDR3 in DNA: TGTGCCAGCAGCGTAGAACCAGGGGAGAATCAGCCCCAGCATTTT. The chain couples TRBV9 to TRBJ1-5; a possible D gene is TRBD1 (6 bases). V gave up 0 bases and J gave up 4 bases, with 11 bases separating them. Germline V gene data show CDR1 as SGDLS and CDR2 as YYNGEE. The CDR3 has 15 amino acids.

This chain joins TRBV30 and TRBJ2-7; D is unclear. Trimming pared 1 base from V and 0 bases from J, leaving 7 bases between. Germline V gene lookup returns CDR1 GTSNPN and CDR2 SVGIG (reference sequence). The CDR3 covers 13 residues. CDR3 sequence (DNA): TGTGCCTGGAGTGCCCAGGACTCCTACGAGCAGTACTTC. It is translated as CAWSAQDSYEQYF. Together with reference TRBV30 and TRBJ2-7, the CDR3 gives the full variable domain: SQTIHQWPATLVQPVGSPLSLECTVEGTSNPNLYWYRQAAGRGLQLLFYSVGIGQISSEVPQNLSASRPQDRQFILSSKKLLLSDSGFYLCAWSAQDSYEQYFGPGTRLTVT.

The chain employs TRBV4-3 and TRBJ2-5, with TRBD1 matching 11 bases. Germline assignment: CDR1 LGHNA and CDR2 YSLEER. This CDR3 is built from 15 residues. The ends lost 5 bases at V and 3 bases at J; junction bases unmatched: 5. CDR3 loop: CASSSRTGGEETQYF. The DNA of the CDR3 is TGCGCCAGCAGCTCCCGGACAGGGGGCGAAGAGACCCAGTACTTC.

This chain links TRBV29-1 with TRBJ1-2; D is possibly TRBD1 (6 bases). The CDR3 is made up of 13 amino acids. The germline V gene encodes CDR1 SQVTM and CDR2 ANQGSEA. Trimming left V 7 bases short and J 5 bases short, with 17 bases between. CDR3 nucleotides: TGCAGCGCCCTTAGACCAGGGGAATATGGCTACACCTTC. Protein product: CSALRPGEYGYTF.

This clone turned up a few times. The chain joins TRBV10-3 to TRBJ2-7; D is possibly TRBD1 or TRBD2 (5 bases each). The CDR3 is made up of 16 amino acids. Germline V CDR1 and CDR2: ENHRY, SYGVKD. The V and J ends lost 4 bases and 0 bases respectively, with 16 bases between them. CDR3 DNA: TGTGCCATCAGTGGTTCTGGGACCCCCAGCTCCTACGAGCAGTACTTC. This codes for CAISGSGTPSSYEQYF.

V gene TRBV30 combines with J gene TRBJ1-5, with unresolved D. The V end lost 1 base, the J end lost 2 bases, and 9 bases lay between the germline ends. CDR3 length equals 14 residues. Germline V gene lookup returns CDR1 GTSNPN and CDR2 SVGIG (reference sequence). The CDR3: CAWSAGKRNQPQHF. The DNA of the CDR3 is TGTGCCTGGAGTGCGGGAAAGCGCAATCAGCCCCAGCATTTT.

The V and J genes are TRBV9 and TRBJ2-3, with 11 bases identical to TRBD1. The CDR3 loop spans 15 amino acids. Looked up from germline, CDR1 is SGDLS and CDR2 is YYNGEE. V dropped 2 bases and J dropped 7; count of bases not matched to a gene: 6. CDR3 DNA: TGTGCCAGCAGCGTTAGGACAGGGGGCCCCCATACGCAGTATTTT. Translated: CASSVRTGGPHTQYF.

The chain couples TRBV30 to TRBJ1-3; D not certain. The CDR3 length is 14 residues. Trimming stripped 0 bases from V and 0 bases from J, with 6 bases between. Germline lookup yields CDR1 GTSNPN and CDR2 SVGIG (reference sequence). The CDR3 DNA is TGTGCCTGGAGTGTCGGGAGCTCTGGAAACACCATATATTTT. It specifies CAWSVGSSGNTIYF.

The chain's CDR3 is CSVMDYTYNEQFF. The CDR3 DNA reads as TGCAGCGTGATGGACTATACCTACAATGAGCAGTTCTTC. The V call is TRBV29-1, the J call TRBJ2-1, with D tentatively TRBD2 (6 bases). The CDR3 is made up of 13 amino acids. The ends were cut back, 6 bases at V and 2 bases at J, with 11 bases in the middle. CDR1 SQVTM and CDR2 ANQGSEA come from the germline V gene.

V is TRBV30 and J is TRBJ1-1; weak D call: TRBD1 (5 bases). Germline-derived CDR1 and CDR2 are GTSNPN and SVGIG (reference sequence). V lost 3 bases, J lost 4 bases, and 12 bases lay in between. This CDR3 region has 13 residues. CDR3 in DNA: TGTGCCTGGAGACCGGGACCCATCACTGAAGCTTTCTTT. Translated: CAWRPGPITEAFF.

This chain links TRBV29-1 with TRBJ2-5; 8 bases align to TRBD2. This CDR3 region has 13 residues. Per germline, CDR1 SQVTM and CDR2 ANQGSEA. Trimming removed 3 bases from V and 5 bases from J; junction bases left unmatched: 5. This CDR3 is CSVDPGGWETQYF. CDR3 bases: TGCAGCGTTGACCCGGGAGGGTGGGAGACCCAGTACTTC.

The gene calls are TRBV4-3 and TRBJ2-7; TRBD2 might be the D (5 bases). Trimming took off 3 bases at V and 0 bases at J, with 15 bases between the two ends. CDR3 length: 16 residues. CDR1 is LGHNA and CDR2 is YSLEER in the germline V gene. The CDR3 sequence is CASSQDSGWSSYEQYF. The CDR3 nucleotides read TGCGCCAGCAGCCAGGACTCGGGGTGGAGCTCCTACGAGCAGTACTTC.